This T cell receptor beta chain is drawn from a study of regulatory T cells in long-lasting Graves disease. Building of the TCR beta libraries involved iRepertoire HTBI primers and Arm-PCR of CDR3 regions. TCRdb used MiXCR to reprocess the multiplex PCR reads, holding one entry per CDR3 protein. This table holds 500,000 to 800,000 distinct CDR3 sequences, approximately 31% found once. V lost 6 bases, J lost 1 base, and 12 bases lay in between. CDR3 size: 14 residues. The V gene's germline CDR1 is MNHEY and CDR2 SVGEGT. This clonotype has a count of ten or more. As to time point: persistent/refractory GD, antithyroid drugs over 5 years with positive TRAb. The TCR library was made from RNA that had been extracted from PBMCs in TRIzol.

The chain carries TRBV6-2 or TRBV6-3 and TRBJ2-5; perhaps TRBD1 as D (6 bases). Specimen: peripheral blood mononuclear cells (PBMCs), collected when the disease was refractory, from a patient treated with antithyroid drugs. This clonotype was sampled from a female donor with Graves disease. The CDR3 loop is CASSRTASQETQYF. The DNA of the CDR3 is TGTGCCAGCAGCCGGACAGCGTCCCAAGAGACCCAGTACTTC.